This T cell receptor beta chain was sequenced in a study of T cell responses to AZD1222 COVID-19 vaccine. General observations from the study: Only a handful of AZD1222 recipients, about six in all, had baseline seropositivity.

With respect to this clone: What it recognizes is unknown. The junction differs from germline at one of its ends, possibly a read error.

Profiling relied on immunoSEQ multiplex PCR, and the TCRdb table lists in-frame clones only, not all of them. The sample includes 120,000 to 150,000 clones, less than 95% seen only once; the top ten take about 3.4%. This CDR3 comprises 12 residues. Germline V CDR1 and CDR2: KGHDR, SFDVKD. The receptor was isolated from an adult in good health. This sample comprised peripheral blood, obtained on day 0 of AZD1222 vaccination. The chain recombines TRBV24-1 with TRBJ2-5; D is unclear. DNA of the CDR3: TGTGCCACCAGTGATACAGAAGAGGCCCAGTACTTC. Translated, it gives CATSDTEEAQYF.